One and the same sample provided the 9 T cell receptor beta chains below, sequenced in a study of blood T cell repertoires in COVID-19. Generated by immunoSEQ multiplex PCR, the TCRdb table keeps only in-frame clones and is missing some. This table holds some 25,000 clones, 85% to 95% found once. Sequenced: peripheral blood. The receptors come from a woman aged 45-59 years with active COVID-19.

The sample holds a few counts of this clone. The chain recombines TRBV5-1 with TRBJ1-1; weak D call: TRBD1 (5 bases). This CDR3 has 14 amino acids. Looked up from germline, CDR1 is SGHRS and CDR2 is YFSETQ. V gave up 1 base and J gave up 3 bases, with 10 bases separating them. The CDR3 DNA sequence: TGCGCCAGCAGCTTGTTGGCCAGGGACACTGAAGCTTTCTTT. Amino acids: CASSLLARDTEAFF.

The V gene is TRBV7-2, the J gene TRBJ2-5; the match to TRBD2 covers 16 bases. The CDR3 totals 15 residues. The germline V gene encodes CDR1 SGHTA and CDR2 FQGNSA. V lost 4 bases and J lost 6; bases outside the gene matches: 2. The CDR3 spells CASSWGLAGGKTQYF. The CDR3 DNA reads as TGTGCCAGCAGCTGGGGACTAGCGGGAGGGAAGACCCAGTACTTC.

This rearrangement joins TRBV7-6 to TRBJ1-1; possible D gene TRBD1, 5 bases. The V and J ends lost 2 bases and 7 bases respectively, with 11 bases between them. Per the germline V gene, CDR1 is SGHVS and CDR2 is FNYEAQ. This CDR3 spans 13 amino acids. CDR3 protein: CASSLQGASEAFF. The CDR3 DNA reads as TGTGCCAGCAGCTTACAAGGGGCAAGTGAAGCTTTCTTT.

The rearrangement joins TRBV20-1 to TRBJ2-7, with TRBD2 as a possible D gene (6 bases). Trimming cost V 3 bases and J 2 bases, with 11 bases left between them. The CDR3 spans 13 residues. CDR1 and CDR2 from the germline V gene are DFQATT and SNEGSKA (reference sequence). CDR3 DNA: TGCAGTGCTAGTAGGGACTCGGCCTACGAGCAGTACTTC. Translation gives CSASRDSAYEQYF.

The genes are TRBV6-5 and TRBJ1-6; D possibly corresponds to TRBD1 (5 bases). Trimming pared 6 bases from V and 6 bases from J, leaving 9 bases between. The CDR3 extends over 13 amino acids. Germline CDR1 is MNHEY and CDR2 is SVGAGI. For the CDR3, the DNA is TGTGCCAGCAGCCCGACAGCTAATTCACCCCTCCACTTT. It yields the protein CASSPTANSPLHF.

The chain carries TRBV6-5 and TRBJ1-6, with TRBD1 matching over 7 bases. The germline V gene encodes CDR1 MNHEY and CDR2 SVGAGI. The CDR3 is made up of 15 amino acids. The J segment lost 5 bases and the V segment lost 0 bases, leaving 1 base of the junction unmatched. The CDR3 spells CASSYSGGDNSPLHF. In DNA, the CDR3 is TGTGCCAGCAGTTACTCAGGGGGCGATAATTCACCCCTCCACTTT.

The sample holds one count of this clone. The rearrangement uses TRBV18 and TRBJ1-3; D perhaps matches TRBD1 (6 bases). The length of the CDR3 is 15 residues. Germline V lookup: CDR1 KGHSH, CDR2 LQKENI. V dropped 1 base and J dropped 1 base, with 8 bases sitting between them. CDR3 in DNA: TGTGCCAGCTCACCACTACAGGGATCTGGAAACACCATATATTTT. Encoded protein: CASSPLQGSGNTIYF.

The CDR3 nucleotides read TGCGCCAGCAGTGAACGGGGAAGCTCCTACAATGAGCAGTTCTTC. Protein product: CASSERGSSYNEQFF. The chain combines TRBV10-1 with TRBJ2-1, with a weak D call TRBD2 (5 bases). The CDR3 has 15 residues. Germline-derived CDR1 and CDR2 are WNHNN and SYGVQD (reference sequence). V was pared by 3 bases and J by 0 bases, with 9 bases between.

The chain combines TRBV7-3 with TRBJ2-5; D is possibly TRBD2 (6 bases). Germline CDR1 is SGHTA and CDR2 is FQGTGA. Trimming removed 1 base at V and 2 bases at J, with 14 bases between. This CDR3 contains 16 residues. The CDR3 DNA is TGTGCCAGCAGCTTAATGGGCGGGACCCAACAAGAGACCCAGTACTTC. Its protein product is CASSLMGGTQQETQYF.